This T cell receptor (beta chain) was retrieved from a study of blood T cell repertoires in COVID-19. Profiled with immunoSEQ multiplex PCR; TCRdb holds only in-frame clones, not every one. The sample gives over 200,000 clones, 70% to 90% of which show up once; 2% to 2.5% is in the top ten. The ends lost 2 bases at V and 8 bases at J; junction bases unmatched: 19. Germline CDR1 reads MGHRA; CDR2 reads YSYEKL. The CDR3 sequence is 18 residues long. The sequence was collected from a woman in her forties or fifties with acute or convalescent COVID-19. The chain is built from TRBV4-1 and TRBJ1-2; TRBD1 matches at 8 bases. Sequencing was carried out using peripheral blood. Written as DNA, the CDR3 is TGCGCCAGCAGCCAACCGGGACAGGCGGATTGGATTGTTGTAGGCTACACCTTC. This translates into CASSQPGQADWIVVGYTF.